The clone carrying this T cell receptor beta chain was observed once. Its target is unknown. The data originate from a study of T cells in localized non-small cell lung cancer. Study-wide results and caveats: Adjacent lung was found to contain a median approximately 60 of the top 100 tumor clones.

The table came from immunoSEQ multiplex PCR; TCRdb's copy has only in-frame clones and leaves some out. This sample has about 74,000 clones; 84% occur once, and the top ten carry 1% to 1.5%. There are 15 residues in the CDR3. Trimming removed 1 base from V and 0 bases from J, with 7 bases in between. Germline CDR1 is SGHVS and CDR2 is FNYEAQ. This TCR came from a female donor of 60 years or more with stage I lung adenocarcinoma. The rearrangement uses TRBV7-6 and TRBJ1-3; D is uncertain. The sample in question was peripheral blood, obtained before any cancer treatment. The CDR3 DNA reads TGTGCCAGCAGCTTAGTTGCGAGCTCTGGAAACACCATATATTTT. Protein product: CASSLVASSGNTIYF. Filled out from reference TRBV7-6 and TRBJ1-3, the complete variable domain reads GAGVSQSPRYKVTKRGQDVALRCDPISGHVSLYWYRQALGQGPEFLTYFNYEAQQDKSGLPNDRFSAERPEGSISTLTIQRTEQRDSAMYRCASSLVASSGNTIYFGEGSWLTVV.